The T cell receptor (beta chain) described here comes from a study of blood T cell repertoires in COVID-19. Assay used: immunoSEQ multiplex PCR; TCRdb lists only in-frame clones, some missing. The sample lists hundreds of thousands of clones; 85% to 90% were seen once. Germline-derived CDR1 and CDR2 are MNHNY and SVGAGI (reference sequence). This CDR3 is built from 15 residues. The germline V and J ends were trimmed by 6 bases and 4 bases, with 18 bases remaining between them. The V and J genes are TRBV6-6 and TRBJ1-1, with D perhaps matching TRBD1 (6 bases). The source of this sequence is a man aged 25 to 45 who had recovered from COVID-19. Sequencing was performed on PBMCs or T cells enriched from blood (not recorded which). The CDR3 sequence: CASSRMGGGGTEAFF. The CDR3 DNA reads as TGTGCCAGCAGCCGCATGGGAGGGGGGGGCACTGAAGCTTTCTTT.